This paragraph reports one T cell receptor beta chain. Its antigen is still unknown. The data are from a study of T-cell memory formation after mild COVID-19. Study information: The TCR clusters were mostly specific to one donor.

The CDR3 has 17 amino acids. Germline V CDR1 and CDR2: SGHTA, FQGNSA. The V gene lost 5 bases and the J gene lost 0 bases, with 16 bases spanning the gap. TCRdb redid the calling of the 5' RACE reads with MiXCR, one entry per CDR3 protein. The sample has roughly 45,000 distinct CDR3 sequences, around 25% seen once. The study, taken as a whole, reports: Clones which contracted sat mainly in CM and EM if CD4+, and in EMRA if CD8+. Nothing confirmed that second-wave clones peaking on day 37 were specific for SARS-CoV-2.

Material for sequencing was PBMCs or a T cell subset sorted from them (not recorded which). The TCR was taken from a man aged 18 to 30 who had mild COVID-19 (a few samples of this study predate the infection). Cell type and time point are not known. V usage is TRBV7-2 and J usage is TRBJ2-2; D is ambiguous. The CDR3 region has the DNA TGTGCCAGCAGCCCCTTTTTCCCAGGAGCGAACACCGGGGAGCTGTTTTTT. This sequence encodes CASSPFFPGANTGELFF.